The rows below give T cell receptor beta chains drawn from one sample of a study of blood T cell repertoires in COVID-19. Only in-frame clones appear in the TCRdb table, and some are missing; sequencing was by immunoSEQ multiplex PCR. The profile covers more than 300,000 clones, with 70% to 90% appearing a single time and 5.5% to 7% taken by the ten largest. The sequencing sample was made of PBMCs or T cells enriched from blood (not recorded which). These receptors came from a woman under 40 who had recovered from COVID-19. Both conserved end residues are part of each CDR3. A D gene is named only where the DNA matches it firmly. Rows give clone size only sometimes, using once, few, many, or a class for an expanded clone.

>TRBJ1-1|NA|TRBV23-1|NA
CASSSGGDTEAFF
TGCGCCAGCAGTTCCGGGGGGGACACTGAAGCTTTCTTT
>TRBJ1-1|TRBD1|TRBV6-5|NA
CASSSDRATEAFF
TGTGCCAGCAGTAGCGACAGGGCCACTGAAGCTTTCTTT
>TRBJ2-7|NA|TRBV9|NA
CASSPRTTEGEQYF
TGTGCCAGCAGCCCTCGGACCACGGAGGGAGAGCAGTACTTC
>TRBJ1-1|NA|TRBV11-2|NA
CASSLLGAGTEAFF
TGTGCCAGCAGCTTATTGGGGGCGGGCACTGAAGCTTTCTTT
>TRBJ1-4|NA|TRBV14|NA
CASSRRGNEKLFF
TGTGCCAGCAGCCGGCGGGGGAATGAAAAACTGTTTTTT
>TRBJ1-2|TRBD1|TRBV11-2|NA
CASSSPGTGQGYTF
TGTGCCAGCAGCTCCCCCGGGACAGGGCAAGGCTACACCTTC
>TRBJ1-1|NA|TRBV27|NA
CASSSIAGYTNTEAFF
TGTGCCAGCAGTTCTATAGCAGGGTACACGAACACTGAAGCTTTCTTT
>TRBJ1-6|NA|TRBV7-9|NA
CASSLDGNSPLHF
TGTGCCAGCAGCTTAGATGGCAATTCACCCCTCCACTTT
>TRBJ1-2|NA|TRBV27|NA
CASSFVEPSNYGYTF
TGTGCCAGCAGTTTTGTGGAGCCCTCTAACTATGGCTACACCTTC
>TRBJ1-2|NA|TRBV9|NA
CASSVRPGYGYTF
TGTGCCAGCAGCGTCCGGCCGGGCTATGGCTACACCTTC
>TRBJ1-1|NA|TRBV19|NA
CASSIGGAEAFF
TGTGCCAGTAGTATCGGGGGGGCCGAAGCTTTCTTT
>TRBJ1-1|NA|TRBV14|once
CASRRQGRIAEAFF
TGTGCCAGCAGAAGGCAGGGAAGAATCGCCGAAGCTTTCTTT
>TRBJ2-5|TRBD2|TRBV4-2|NA
CASSQPGRGGRSGETQYF
TGTGCCAGCAGCCAACCCGGGCGGGGGGGCCGATCGGGGGAGACCCAGTACTTC
>TRBJ1-2|TRBD1|TRBV30|NA
CAWSPRDRGIYGYTF
TGTGCCTGGAGTCCCAGGGACAGGGGAATCTATGGCTACACCTTC
>TRBJ1-1|NA|TRBV6-5|NA
CASRLGTNTEAFF
TGTGCCAGCAGACTCGGGACAAACACTGAAGCTTTCTTT
>TRBJ1-2|TRBD1|TRBV2|NA
CASSGNRGAGYGYTF
TGTGCCAGCAGTGGAAACAGGGGGGCGGGCTATGGCTACACCTTC
>TRBJ2-7|TRBD1|TRBV5-4|NA
CASSRPGQGAEEQYF
TGTGCCAGCAGCCGACCGGGACAGGGGGCTGAGGAGCAGTACTTC
>TRBJ1-2|NA|TRBV19|NA
CASSRQAYGYTF
TGTGCCAGTAGTCGGCAGGCGTATGGCTACACCTTC
>TRBJ1-6|TRBD1|TRBV6-5|NA
CASSRGQGVSPLHF
TGTGCCAGCAGTCGCGGACAGGGGGTTTCACCCCTCCACTTT
>TRBJ1-2|TRBD1|TRBV19|NA
CASSGQSSGSGYTF
TGTGCCAGTTCGGGACAGAGCAGCGGGAGTGGCTACACCTTC
>TRBJ1-4|TRBD1|TRBV15|NA
CATSSDRGEKLFF
TGTGCCACCAGCAGCGACAGGGGTGAAAAACTGTTTTTT
>TRBJ2-3|NA|TRBV5-1|NA
CASSLPGDTQYF
TGCGCCAGCAGCTTGCCGGGGGATACGCAGTATTTT
>TRBJ1-1|TRBD1|TRBV9|NA
CASSDRGHTEAFF
TGTGCCAGCAGCGATAGGGGGCACACTGAAGCTTTCTTT
>TRBJ1-5|NA|TRBV6-5|NA
CASRSGTLGQPQHF
TGTGCCAGCAGGTCCGGGACATTGGGGCAGCCCCAGCATTTT
>TRBJ1-1|TRBD1|TRBV5-5|NA
CASSLTGGLNTEAFF
TGTGCCAGCAGCTTGACAGGGGGATTGAACACTGAAGCTTTCTTT
>TRBJ2-2|NA|TRBV5-4|NA
CASSPRQELNTGELFF
TGTGCCAGCAGCCCGAGACAGGAGCTAAACACCGGGGAGCTGTTTTTT
>TRBJ1-2|NA|TRBV2|NA
CASSAVTELSGTF
TGTGCCAGCAGTGCCGTGACAGAGCTCTCGGGCACCTTC
>TRBJ2-3|NA|TRBV21-1|NA
CASSREEAGRYTDTQYF
TGTGCCAGCAGCAGGGAGGAGGCGGGAAGGTACACAGATACGCAGTATTTT
>TRBJ1-1|NA|TRBV29-1|NA
CSVGRDQAFF
TGCAGCGTTGGGCGGGACCAAGCTTTCTTT
>TRBJ1-5|NA|TRBV27|NA
CASSPYSNQPQHF
TGTGCCAGCAGCCCCTATAGCAATCAGCCCCAGCATTTT
>TRBJ1-5|NA|TRBV14|NA
CASSQAGGINQPQHF
TGTGCCAGCAGCCAAGCAGGAGGGATCAATCAGCCCCAGCATTTT
>TRBJ2-3|TRBD2|TRBV7-8|NA
CASSLKLAGNLDTQYF
TGTGCCAGCAGCTTAAAGCTAGCGGGAAACCTGGATACGCAGTATTTT
>TRBJ2-1|TRBD2|TRBV10-3|NA
CAISESTSERGGPSQFF
TGTGCCATCAGTGAGTCGACGTCCGAGCGGGGGGGCCCCTCGCAGTTCTTC
>TRBJ1-1|TRBD1|TRBV5-4|NA
CASSFSGQGSEAFF
TGTGCCAGCAGCTTTTCGGGACAGGGCTCCGAAGCTTTCTTT
>TRBJ2-7|NA|TRBV9|NA
CASSFTGSSGSEQYF
TGTGCCAGCAGCTTCACCGGGTCCTCCGGGAGCGAGCAGTACTTC
>TRBJ2-5|NA|TRBV5-1|once
CASSVDGQSGETQYF
TGCGCCAGCAGCGTAGACGGACAGTCCGGGGAGACCCAGTACTTC
>TRBJ2-5|TRBD1|TRBV7-9|NA
CASSQTNRGRGETQYF
TGTGCCAGCAGTCAGACTAACAGGGGCCGCGGGGAGACCCAGTACTTC
>TRBJ2-2|NA|TRBV4-1|NA
CASSQEGAPGELFF
TGCGCCAGCAGCCAAGAGGGGGCCCCCGGGGAGCTGTTTTTT
>TRBJ2-7|TRBD1|TRBV18|NA
CASSPIPPGAGGLRTDEQYF
TGTGCCAGCTCACCGATTCCCCCAGGAGCAGGGGGCTTACGGACGGACGAGCAGTACTTC
>TRBJ2-1|TRBD2|TRBV9|NA
CASSVGSGVFDEQFF
TGTGCCAGCAGCGTAGGGAGCGGGGTATTTGACGAGCAGTTCTTC
>TRBJ1-3|NA|TRBV3-1/TRBV3-2|NA
CASSQDALSGNTIYF
TGTGCCAGCAGCCAAGACGCACTATCTGGAAACACCATATATTTT
>TRBJ1-2|NA|TRBV6-5|NA
CASNSDNSYGYTF
TGTGCCAGCAATTCGGACAACTCGTATGGCTACACCTTC
>TRBJ2-1|TRBD2|TRBV6-1|NA
CASSGGLAGGLPYNEQFF
TGTGCCAGCAGTGGGGGACTAGCGGGGGGGCTCCCCTACAATGAGCAGTTCTTC
>TRBJ2-3|NA|TRBV25-1|NA
CASRKGRGATDTQYF
TGTGCCAGCAGAAAGGGGAGGGGGGCGACAGATACGCAGTATTTT
>TRBJ1-2|NA|TRBV9|NA
CASSVGVGGQPINYGYTF
TGTGCCAGCAGCGTAGGAGTAGGTGGACAGCCGATTAACTATGGCTACACCTTC
>TRBJ1-2|NA|TRBV7-9|NA
CASSQNTYGYTF
TGTGCCAGCAGCCAGAACACCTATGGCTACACCTTC
>TRBJ1-2|TRBD1|TRBV11-2|NA
CASSPYGTADYGYTF
TGTGCCAGCAGCCCCTACGGGACAGCAGACTATGGCTACACCTTC